This is a list of T cell receptor beta chains from one sample in a study of cytomegalovirus exposure and HLA in healthy donors. Profiling relied on immunoSEQ multiplex PCR, and the TCRdb table lists in-frame clones only, not all of them. The sample includes 160,000 or so clones, around 78% of them seen just once. Sequenced sample: PBMCs. The receptors derive from a woman aged 35 to 49 in good health and CMV-seronegative. Each CDR3 is given with its conserved first and last residue. D genes are given only for firm matches. Not every row has a clone size; where given, it reads once, few, many or a size class.

V	D	J	size	CDR3	DNA
TRBV10-3	TRBD2	TRBJ2-7	once	CAISEPSLSSGISYEQYF	TGTGCCATCAGTGAGCCGTCCCTGTCGAGCGGGATTTCCTACGAGCAGTACTTC
TRBV9	NA	TRBJ1-1	once	CASSVARKYKGQNTEAFF	TGTGCCAGCAGCGTCGCCCGCAAGTACAAGGGACAGAACACTGAAGCTTTCTTT
TRBV19	TRBD2	TRBJ2-3	NA	CASSDLGLAGTDTQYF	TGTGCCAGTAGTGATCTGGGACTAGCGGGCACAGATACGCAGTATTTT
TRBV9	NA	TRBJ2-7	once	CASSVGPGSSYEQYF	TGTGCCAGCAGCGTAGGGCCTGGGAGCTCCTACGAGCAGTACTTC
TRBV6-1	TRBD1	TRBJ2-7	NA	CASSNRDRGPYEQYF	TGTGCCAGCAGTAACCGGGACAGGGGTCCCTACGAGCAGTACTTC
TRBV6-1	NA	TRBJ2-7	NA	CASISFRGSYEQYF	TGTGCCAGCATATCATTCCGGGGGTCCTACGAGCAGTACTTC
TRBV23-1	NA	TRBJ1-1	NA	CASSLTGVGAFF	TGCGCCAGCAGTCTAACGGGTGTGGGAGCTTTCTTT
TRBV30	NA	TRBJ1-5	NA	CAWSVTRDQPQHF	TGTGCCTGGAGTGTAACCCGGGATCAGCCCCAGCATTTT
TRBV30	NA	TRBJ1-1	NA	CAWRIPGNTEAFF	TGTGCCTGGAGGATTCCAGGGAACACTGAAGCTTTCTTT
TRBV7-2	TRBD2	TRBJ2-3	NA	CASSTSGAGGGTDTQYF	TGTGCCAGCAGTACGTCAGGGGCGGGAGGAGGCACAGATACGCAGTATTTT
TRBV19	NA	TRBJ1-1	NA	CASSSRQWNTEAFF	TGTGCCAGTAGTTCTCGACAGTGGAACACTGAAGCTTTCTTT
TRBV29-1	NA	TRBJ2-2	NA	CSGRVGGGTGELFF	TGCAGCGGCAGAGTGGGGGGAGGTACCGGGGAGCTGTTTTTT
TRBV28	NA	TRBJ2-3	once	CASSLEGATDTQYF	TGTGCCAGCAGTTTAGAAGGGGCCACAGATACGCAGTATTTT
TRBV5-1	TRBD2	TRBJ2-1	NA	CASSLTGTSGRDEQFF	TGCGCCAGCAGCCTCACCGGGACTAGCGGGAGAGATGAGCAGTTCTTC
TRBV30	NA	TRBJ1-5	NA	CAWSERVDQPQHF	TGTGCCTGGAGTGAGCGGGTTGACCAGCCCCAGCATTTT
TRBV11-1	NA	TRBJ1-4	NA	CASSFLQGPNEKLFF	TGTGCCAGCAGCTTCCTACAGGGTCCTAATGAAAAACTGTTTTTT
TRBV28	TRBD2	TRBJ2-7	once	CASSLAGGEQYF	TGTGCCAGCAGTTTAGCGGGAGGCGAGCAGTACTTC
TRBV6-1	NA	TRBJ1-2	NA	CASSEYVRDYGYTF	TGTGCCAGCAGTGAATACGTCAGGGACTATGGCTACACCTTC
TRBV27	TRBD1	TRBJ1-1	NA	CASSYRGEDTEAFF	TGTGCCAGCAGTTACAGGGGGGAAGACACTGAAGCTTTCTTT
TRBV7-6	NA	TRBJ2-5	few	CASSWTRQETQYF	TGTGCCAGCAGCTGGACACGGCAAGAGACCCAGTACTTC
TRBV5-8	NA	TRBJ1-5	NA	CASSKGAGMGNQPQHF	TGTGCCAGCAGCAAAGGGGCGGGGATGGGCAATCAGCCCCAGCATTTT
TRBV10-3	TRBD2	TRBJ2-7	NA	CAIRAGEGVPSLGEQYF	TGTGCCATCAGAGCCGGGGAGGGAGTCCCCTCCTTGGGGGAGCAGTACTTC
TRBV7-8	TRBD2	TRBJ2-1	once	CASSLVTSGGNEQFF	TGTGCCAGCAGCTTAGTAACTAGCGGAGGGAATGAGCAGTTCTTC
TRBV19	NA	TRBJ2-2	once	CASSIGPISTGELFF	TGTGCCAGTAGTATAGGCCCGATTAGCACCGGGGAGCTGTTTTTT
TRBV5-1	TRBD1	TRBJ1-1	once	CASSPSRAGGFMNTEAFF	TGCGCCAGCAGCCCCTCCCGAGCAGGGGGGTTTATGAACACTGAAGCTTTCTTT
TRBV6-1	TRBD1	TRBJ2-7	NA	CASSKPGTGIYEQYF	TGTGCCAGCAGTAAACCTGGGACAGGAATCTACGAGCAGTACTTC
TRBV30	NA	TRBJ2-3	NA	CAWTMTSTDTQYF	TGTGCCTGGACCATGACTAGCACAGATACGCAGTATTTT
TRBV5-4	TRBD1	TRBJ2-5	NA	CASSPRTGQETQYF	TGTGCCAGCAGCCCAAGGACAGGGCAAGAGACCCAGTACTTC
TRBV29-1	NA	TRBJ1-1	NA	CSDMTGVEAFF	TGCAGCGATATGACAGGAGTAGAAGCTTTCTTT
TRBV27	TRBD1	TRBJ1-5	once	CASSRQGPSNQPQHF	TGTGCCAGCAGTCGACAGGGCCCCAGCAATCAGCCCCAGCATTTT
TRBV19	NA	TRBJ1-5	NA	CASSTTTSNQPQHF	TGTGCCAGTAGCACTACGACTAGCAATCAGCCCCAGCATTTT
TRBV5-4	NA	TRBJ2-3	NA	CASSLRESGTDTQYF	TGTGCCAGCAGCTTGCGGGAGTCGGGCACAGATACGCAGTATTTT
TRBV5-1	TRBD2	TRBJ2-7	few	CASSLAGGREQYF	TGCGCCAGCAGCTTGGCGGGAGGTCGCGAGCAGTACTTC